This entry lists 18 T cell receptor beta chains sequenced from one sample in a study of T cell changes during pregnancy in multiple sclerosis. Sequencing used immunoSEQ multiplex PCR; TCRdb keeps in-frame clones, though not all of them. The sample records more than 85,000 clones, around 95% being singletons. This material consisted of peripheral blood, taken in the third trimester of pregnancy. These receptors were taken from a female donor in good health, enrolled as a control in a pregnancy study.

The CDR3 DNA reads as TGTGCCAGTGTGGGGCAGGGCGTTCAGCCCCAGCATTTT. It translates to CASVGQGVQPQHF. The rearrangement links TRBV19 to TRBJ1-5; D perhaps matches TRBD1 (5 bases). With 8 bases removed from V and 6 bases from J, the gap between germline ends came to 14 bases. CDR1 and CDR2 (germline): LNHDA, SQIVND (reference sequence). The CDR3 has 13 amino acids.

The CDR3 DNA follows: TGCGCCAGCAGCCAATTAACAGGGACTGGGGCCAACGTCCTGACTTTC. Translation: CASSQLTGTGANVLTF. V usage is TRBV4-1 and J usage is TRBJ2-6; possible D gene TRBD1, 6 bases. This CDR3 has 16 amino acids. V gave up 2 bases and J gave up 2 bases, with 10 bases separating them. CDR1 and CDR2 (germline): MGHRA, YSYEKL.

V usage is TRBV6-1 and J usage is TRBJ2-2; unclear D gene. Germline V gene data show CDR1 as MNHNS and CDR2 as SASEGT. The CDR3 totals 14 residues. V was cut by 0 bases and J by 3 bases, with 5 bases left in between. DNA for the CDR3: TGTGCCAGCAGTGAAGCCCTTTACACCGGGGAGCTGTTTTTT. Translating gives CASSEALYTGELFF.

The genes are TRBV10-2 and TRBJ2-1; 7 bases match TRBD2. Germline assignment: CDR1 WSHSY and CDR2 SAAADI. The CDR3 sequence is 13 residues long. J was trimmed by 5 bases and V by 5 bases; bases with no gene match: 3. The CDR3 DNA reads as TGCGCCAGCAGTACTCTAGCGGACAATGAGCAGTTCTTC. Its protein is CASSTLADNEQFF.

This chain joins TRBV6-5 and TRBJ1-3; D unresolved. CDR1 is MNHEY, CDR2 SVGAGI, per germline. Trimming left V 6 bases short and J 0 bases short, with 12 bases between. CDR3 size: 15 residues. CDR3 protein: CASSLQSLSGNTIYF. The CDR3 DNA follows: TGTGCCAGCAGCCTACAGAGCCTCTCTGGAAACACCATATATTTT.

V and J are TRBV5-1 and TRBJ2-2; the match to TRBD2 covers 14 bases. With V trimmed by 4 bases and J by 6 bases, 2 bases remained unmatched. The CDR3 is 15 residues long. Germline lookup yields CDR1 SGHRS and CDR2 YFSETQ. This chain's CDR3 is CASSMGLAGAGELFF. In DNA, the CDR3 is TGCGCCAGCAGCATGGGACTAGCGGGAGCCGGGGAGCTGTTTTTT. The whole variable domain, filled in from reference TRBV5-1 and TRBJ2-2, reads KAGVTQTPRYLIKTRGQQVTLSCSPISGHRSVSWYQQTPGQGLQFLFEYFSETQRNKGNFPGRFSGRQFSNSRSEMNVSTLELGDSALYLCASSMGLAGAGELFFGEGSRLTVL.

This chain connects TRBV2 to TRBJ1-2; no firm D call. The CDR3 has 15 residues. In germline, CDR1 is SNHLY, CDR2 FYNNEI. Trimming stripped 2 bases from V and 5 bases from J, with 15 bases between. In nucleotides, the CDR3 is TGTGCCAGCAGTGAAAGGGAGGGTAGGGAGTATGGCTACACCTTC. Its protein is CASSEREGREYGYTF.

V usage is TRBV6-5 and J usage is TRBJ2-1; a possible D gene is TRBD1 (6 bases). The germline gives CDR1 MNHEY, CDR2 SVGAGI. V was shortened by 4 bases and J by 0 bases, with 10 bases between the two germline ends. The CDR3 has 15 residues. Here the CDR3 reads CASSSTGFSYNEQFF. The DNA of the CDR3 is TGTGCCAGCAGTTCCACAGGGTTCTCCTACAATGAGCAGTTCTTC.

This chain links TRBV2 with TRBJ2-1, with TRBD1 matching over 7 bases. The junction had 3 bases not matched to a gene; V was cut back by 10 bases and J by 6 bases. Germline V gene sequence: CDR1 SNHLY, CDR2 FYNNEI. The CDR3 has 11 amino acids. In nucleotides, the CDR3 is TGTGCCACCGACAGGGTCAATGAGCAGTTCTTC. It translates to CATDRVNEQFF.

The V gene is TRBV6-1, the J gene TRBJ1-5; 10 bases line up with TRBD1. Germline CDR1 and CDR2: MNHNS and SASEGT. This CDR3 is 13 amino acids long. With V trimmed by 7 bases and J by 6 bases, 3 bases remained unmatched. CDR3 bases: TGTGCCAGCACGGACAGGGGGAGTCAGCCCCAGCATTTT. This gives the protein CASTDRGSQPQHF.

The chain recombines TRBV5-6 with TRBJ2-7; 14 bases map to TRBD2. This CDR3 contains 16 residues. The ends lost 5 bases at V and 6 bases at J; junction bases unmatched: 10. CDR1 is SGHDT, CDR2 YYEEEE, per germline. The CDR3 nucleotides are TGTGCCAGCAGTCTAGGACTAGCGGGAGGCCGTGGCGAGCAGTACTTC. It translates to CASSLGLAGGRGEQYF.

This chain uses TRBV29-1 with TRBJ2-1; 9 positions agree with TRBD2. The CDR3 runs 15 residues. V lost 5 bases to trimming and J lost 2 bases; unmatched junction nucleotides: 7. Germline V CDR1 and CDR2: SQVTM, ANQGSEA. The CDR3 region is CSVTGGGRAYNEQFF. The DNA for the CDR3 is TGCAGCGTTACCGGGGGCGGGAGGGCCTACAATGAGCAGTTCTTC.

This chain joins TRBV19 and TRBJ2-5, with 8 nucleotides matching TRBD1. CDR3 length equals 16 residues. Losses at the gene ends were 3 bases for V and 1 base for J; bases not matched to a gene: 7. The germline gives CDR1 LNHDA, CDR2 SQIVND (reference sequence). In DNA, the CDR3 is TGTGCCAGTAGTATTCGACCGGGACAGGCCCAAGAGACCCAGTACTTC. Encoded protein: CASSIRPGQAQETQYF. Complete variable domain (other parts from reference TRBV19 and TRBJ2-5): DGGITQSPKYLFRKEGQNVTLSCEQNLNHDAMYWYRQDPGQGLRLIYYSQIVNDFQKGDIAEGYSVSREKKESFPLTVTSAQKNPTAFYLCASSIRPGQAQETQYFGPGTRLLVL.

CDR3 residues: CASSEGLAAPITYNEQFF. Written as DNA, the CDR3 is TGTGCCAGCAGCGAGGGACTAGCGGCCCCCATTACCTACAATGAGCAGTTCTTC. The genes are TRBV7-2 and TRBJ2-1; 11 nucleotides line up with TRBD2. V lost 5 bases to trimming and J lost 2 bases; unmatched junction nucleotides: 11. CDR1 and CDR2 from the germline V gene are SGHTA and FQGNSA. The CDR3 covers 18 residues. Full variable domain (missing parts from reference TRBV7-2 and TRBJ2-1): GAGVSQSPSNKVTEKGKDVELRCDPISGHTALYWYRQSLGQGLEFLIYFQGNSAPDKSGLPSDRFSAERTGGSVSTLTIQRTQQEDSAVYLCASSEGLAAPITYNEQFFGPGTRLTVL.

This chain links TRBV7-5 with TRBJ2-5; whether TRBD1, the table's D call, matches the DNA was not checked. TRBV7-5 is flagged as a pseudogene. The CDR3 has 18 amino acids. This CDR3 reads CVRSLREAGGQLEETQYF. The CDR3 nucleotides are TGTGTCAGAAGCTTAAGAGAGGCAGGGGGTCAACTAGAAGAGACCCAGTACTTC.

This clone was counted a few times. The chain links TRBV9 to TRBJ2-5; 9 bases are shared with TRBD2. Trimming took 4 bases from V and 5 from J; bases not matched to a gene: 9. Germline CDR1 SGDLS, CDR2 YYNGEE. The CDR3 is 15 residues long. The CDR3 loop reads CASSPFSGSGETQYF. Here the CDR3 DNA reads TGTGCCAGCAGCCCTTTTAGCGGGAGCGGGGAGACCCAGTACTTC.

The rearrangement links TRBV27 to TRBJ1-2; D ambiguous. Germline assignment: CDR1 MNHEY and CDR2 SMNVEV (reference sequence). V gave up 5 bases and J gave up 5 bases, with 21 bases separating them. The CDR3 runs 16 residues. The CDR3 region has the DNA TGTGCCAGCAGTGTGGCCGCTCGTCCCCCGGGGTATGGCTACACCTTC. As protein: CASSVAARPPGYGYTF.

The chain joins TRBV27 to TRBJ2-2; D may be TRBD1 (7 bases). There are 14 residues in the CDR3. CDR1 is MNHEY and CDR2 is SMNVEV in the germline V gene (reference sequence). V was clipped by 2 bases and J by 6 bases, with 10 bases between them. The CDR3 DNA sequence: TGTGCCAGCAGTTTACAGGGGGGACCCGGGGAGCTGTTTTTT. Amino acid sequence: CASSLQGGPGELFF.